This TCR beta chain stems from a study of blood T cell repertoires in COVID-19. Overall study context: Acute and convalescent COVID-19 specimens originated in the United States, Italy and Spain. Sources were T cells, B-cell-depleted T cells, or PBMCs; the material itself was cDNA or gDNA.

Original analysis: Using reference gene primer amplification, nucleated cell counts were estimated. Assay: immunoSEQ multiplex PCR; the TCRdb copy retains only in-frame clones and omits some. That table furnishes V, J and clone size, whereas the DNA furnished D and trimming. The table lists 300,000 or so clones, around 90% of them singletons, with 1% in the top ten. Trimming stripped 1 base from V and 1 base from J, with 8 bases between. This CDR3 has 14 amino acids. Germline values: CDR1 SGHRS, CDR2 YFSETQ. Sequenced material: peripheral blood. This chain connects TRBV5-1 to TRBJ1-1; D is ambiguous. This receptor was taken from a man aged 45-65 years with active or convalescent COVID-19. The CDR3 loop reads CASSLSAENTEAFF. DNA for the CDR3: TGCGCCAGCAGCTTGAGCGCGGAGAACACTGAAGCTTTCTTT.